This T cell receptor (beta chain) derives from a study of blood T cell repertoires in COVID-19. Study-level information: PBMCs, B-cell-depleted T cells, or T cells were the source of the cDNA or gDNA that made up the material.

Libraries were prepared by immunoSEQ multiplex PCR; TCRdb keeps only in-frame clonotypes and omits some of them. The table records approximately 190,000 clones, roughly 88% of them present only once. The CDR3 spans 16 residues. CDR1 is MRHNA and CDR2 is SNTAGT in the germline V gene. Trimming took 0 bases from V and 2 from J, leaving 11 bases between them. The sample comprised peripheral blood. The sequence came from a woman aged 40 to 50 who had recovered from COVID-19. V and J are TRBV6-4 and TRBJ2-1; D perhaps matches TRBD2 (6 bases). The DNA for the CDR3 is TGTGCCAGCAGTGACTCGTTCCGGGGGACCTACAATGAGCAGTTCTTC. It codes for CASSDSFRGTYNEQFF.